This T cell receptor (beta chain) was captured by sequencing in a study of blood T cell repertoires in COVID-19. In the study overall: The analysed material was cDNA or gDNA that came from T cells, B-cell-depleted T cells, or PBMCs.

V was cut by 7 bases and J by 5 bases, with 9 bases left in between. The CDR3 extends over 12 amino acids. The germline CDR1 and CDR2 sequences are MDHEN and SYDVKM. Per the authors' pipeline: Amplification of reference gene primers was used by the study to estimate nucleated cell counts. Libraries were prepared by immunoSEQ multiplex PCR; TCRdb keeps only in-frame clonotypes and omits some of them. V, J and clone size are taken as reported in that table, and D and trimming were inferred from the DNA itself. Altogether 160,000 or so clones are present, about four fifths being singletons, with the ten largest covering approximately 9.9%.

Input material: peripheral blood. This receptor was identified in a man between 60 and 75 years old with active or convalescent COVID-19. This sequence joins TRBV28 and TRBJ1-5; D is uncertain. The CDR3 spells CASKAGDQPQHF. The DNA of the CDR3 is TGTGCCAGCAAGGCCGGGGATCAGCCCCAGCATTTT.